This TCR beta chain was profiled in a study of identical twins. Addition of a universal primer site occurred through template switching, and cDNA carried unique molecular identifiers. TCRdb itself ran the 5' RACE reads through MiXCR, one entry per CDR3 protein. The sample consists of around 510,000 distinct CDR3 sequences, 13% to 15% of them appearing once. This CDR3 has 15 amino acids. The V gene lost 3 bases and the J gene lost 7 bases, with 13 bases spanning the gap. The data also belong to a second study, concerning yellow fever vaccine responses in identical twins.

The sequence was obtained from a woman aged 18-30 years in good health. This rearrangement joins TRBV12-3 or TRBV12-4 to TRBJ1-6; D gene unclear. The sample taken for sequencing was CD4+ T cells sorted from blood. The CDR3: CASSFGNWANSPLHF. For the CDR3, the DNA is TGTGCCAGCAGTTTTGGGAATTGGGCAAATTCACCCCTCCACTTT.